Shown below are 18 T cell receptor beta chains from a single sample sequenced in a study of blood T cell repertoires in COVID-19 (dated by TCRdb to 2018 to 2020). The library came from the immunoSEQ multiplex PCR assay. Here the immuneACCESS table is served through TCRdb, limited to in-frame sequences with V and J called. Missing clones are a known gap in these copies; in checked studies unresolved V genes cover under half, and the rest lacks a known reason. Across this sample there are about 200,000 clones, with about 90% seen only once. The ten largest clones add up to 1.4% to 1.5% of the sample. The sample comprised peripheral blood. These receptors were taken from a man between 18 and 35 years old with active or convalescent COVID-19.

This clone was observed a few times. The V and J genes are TRBV2 and TRBJ2-2; 9 bases are a match to TRBD1. Per germline, CDR1 SNHLY and CDR2 FYNNEI. CDR3 length: 16 residues. Trimming cost V 3 bases and J 2 bases; bases outside gene matches: 4. In nucleotides, the CDR3 is TGTGCCAGCAGTGACCCGACAGGGGGTAACACCGGGGAGCTGTTTTTT. Its protein product is CASSDPTGGNTGELFF.

The sample holds one count of this clone. The J gene is TRBJ2-6, the V gene TRBV6-6; weak D call: TRBD2 (5 bases). This CDR3 has 15 residues. Germline CDR1 MNHNY, CDR2 SVGAGI (reference sequence). V shed 4 bases and J shed 3 bases, with 10 bases lying between them. The DNA of the CDR3 is TGTGCCAGCAGTTTTGACCGGGATGGGGCCAACGTCCTGACTTTC. This gives the protein CASSFDRDGANVLTF.

This clone has only one observation. The CDR3 here is CASSSMDRKTDTQYF. CDR3 nucleotides: TGTGCCAGCAGTTCGATGGACAGGAAAACAGATACGCAGTATTTT. The V gene is TRBV27, the J gene TRBJ2-3, with TRBD1 matching over 7 bases. The CDR3 has 15 amino acids. Germline values: CDR1 MNHEY, CDR2 SMNVEV (reference sequence). Germline trimming cut 4 bases from V and 3 bases from J; bases unmatched to any gene: 7.

The chain is built from TRBV10-3 and TRBJ1-1; TRBD1 matches 9 bases. The CDR3 covers 12 residues. From germline, CDR1 is ENHRY and CDR2 SYGVKD. V lost 10 bases to trimming and J lost 5 bases; unmatched junction nucleotides: 5. CDR3 region: CATSTGGTEAFF. CDR3 in DNA: TGTGCCACGTCGACAGGGGGTACTGAAGCTTTCTTT.

The V call is TRBV6-5, the J call TRBJ2-7; TRBD1 is a possible D gene (6 bases). The CDR3 consists of 15 residues. Trimming shortened V by 7 bases and J by 0 bases, and 16 bases separated the two germline ends. Germline V lookup: CDR1 MNHEY, CDR2 SVGAGI. Here the CDR3 reads CASTPAGASSYEQYF. CDR3 nucleotides: TGTGCCAGCACTCCCGCAGGGGCGAGCTCCTACGAGCAGTACTTC.

The genes are TRBV9 and TRBJ2-3; 10 positions agree with TRBD2. Germline CDR1 and CDR2: SGDLS and YYNGEE. The CDR3 length is 16 residues. The ends lost 0 bases at V and 4 bases at J; junction bases unmatched: 5. CDR3 protein: CASSVGLAGVSDTQYF. CDR3 sequence (DNA): TGTGCCAGCAGCGTAGGTCTAGCGGGAGTGTCAGATACGCAGTATTTT.

The chain links TRBV19 to TRBJ1-3, with 7 bases that match TRBD1. Germline assignment: CDR1 LNHDA and CDR2 SQIVND (reference sequence). The junction had 11 bases not matched to a gene; V was cut back by 5 bases and J by 7 bases. The CDR3 is made up of 15 amino acids. CDR3 in amino acids: CASSARTGRRNTIYF. CDR3 DNA: TGTGCCAGTAGTGCTCGGACAGGTCGAAGGAACACCATATATTTT.

This clone was observed once. The CDR3 nucleotides are TGTGCCAGTACGACTAGCGGGAGTTCCTACAATGAGCAGTTCTTC. The encoded protein is CASTTSGSSYNEQFF. V gene TRBV19 combines with J gene TRBJ2-1, with 12 bases matching TRBD2. In germline, CDR1 is LNHDA, CDR2 SQIVND (reference sequence). The CDR3 totals 15 residues. The V gene end was trimmed by 7 bases and the J gene end by 1 base; junction bases not matched to a gene: 2. Combining the CDR3 with reference TRBV19 and TRBJ2-1 gives the whole variable domain DGGITQSPKYLFRKEGQNVTLSCEQNLNHDAMYWYRQDPGQGLRLIYYSQIVNDFQKGDIAEGYSVSREKKESFPLTVTSAQKNPTAFYLCASTTSGSSYNEQFFGPGTRLTVL.

The chain has TRBV20-1 and TRBJ1-4; perhaps TRBD1 as D (5 bases). The V and J ends lost 3 bases and 3 bases respectively, with 14 bases between them. CDR1 and CDR2 (germline): DFQATT, SNEGSKA (reference sequence). The length of the CDR3 is 15 residues. CDR3 bases: TGCAGTGCTAGTACGGGCCTCAGGGCTAATGAAAAACTGTTTTTT. This gives the protein CSASTGLRANEKLFF.

This clone was counted a single time. The chain has TRBV2 and TRBJ1-2; D not certain. The germline V gene has CDR1 SNHLY and CDR2 FYNNEI. V lost 4 bases and J lost 4, with 10 bases in between. The length of the CDR3 is 13 residues. CDR3 sequence (DNA): TGTGCCAGCAGTGCGGCGGCATCCTATGGCTACACCTTC. This encodes CASSAAASYGYTF.

The rearrangement joins TRBV5-1 to TRBJ1-2; maybe TRBD1 (5 bases). CDR1 and CDR2 from the germline V gene are SGHRS and YFSETQ. The CDR3 covers 15 residues. The V gene lost 0 bases and the J gene lost 4 bases, with 13 bases spanning the gap. The CDR3 DNA sequence: TGCGCCAGCAGCTTGGAAGGTGCGGGGACCTATGGCTACACCTTC. Protein: CASSLEGAGTYGYTF.

The V gene is TRBV5-4, the J gene TRBJ2-7, with TRBD2 identical over 13 bases. The trim removed 4 bases at V and 2 bases at J, leaving 3 bases unmatched. Germline V gene data show CDR1 as SGHNT and CDR2 as YYREEE (reference sequence). CDR3 length equals 15 residues. The CDR3 DNA is TGTGCCAGCAGCAGTACTAGCGGGAGGGCCTACGAGCAGTACTTC. It yields the protein CASSSTSGRAYEQYF.

The chain carries TRBV6-2 or TRBV6-3 and TRBJ2-5; 7 bases agree with TRBD2. Losses at the gene ends were 0 bases for V and 2 bases for J; bases not matched to a gene: 6. Per the germline V gene, CDR1 is MNHEY and CDR2 is SVGEGT. The CDR3 runs 16 residues. CDR3 DNA sequence: TGTGCCAGCAGTTACTCGGGGGAGGGCCGTCAAGAGACCCAGTACTTC. This sequence encodes CASSYSGEGRQETQYF.

Remarks on this clone: The same CDR3 also results from other DNA sequences found in this sample. The genes are TRBV30 and TRBJ1-5; no reliable D call. This CDR3 has 13 amino acids. The V gene lost 1 base and the J gene lost 2 bases, with 6 bases spanning the gap. Looked up from germline, CDR1 is GTSNPN and CDR2 is SVGIG (reference sequence). The CDR3 is CAWSGAGNQPQHF. CDR3 sequence (DNA): TGTGCCTGGAGTGGGGCAGGCAATCAGCCCCAGCATTTT.

J is TRBJ2-1 and V is TRBV11-2; D remains unclear. V dropped 5 bases and J dropped 7 bases, with 9 bases sitting between them. The CDR3 covers 12 residues. Germline values: CDR1 SGHAT, CDR2 FQNNGV. The chain's CDR3 is CASSRLGNEQFF. In DNA, the CDR3 is TGTGCCAGCAGCAGACTTGGAAATGAGCAGTTCTTC. Together with reference TRBV11-2 and TRBJ2-1, the CDR3 gives the full variable domain: EAGVAQSPRYKIIEKRQSVAFWCNPISGHATLYWYQQILGQGPKLLIQFQNNGVVDDSQLPKDRFSAERLKGVDSTLKIQPAKLEDSAVYLCASSRLGNEQFFGPGTRLTVL.

This clone is a singleton in its sample. The chain has TRBV4-2 and TRBJ2-1; TRBD2 aligns across 11 bases. This CDR3 is 16 amino acids long. Trimming cost V 1 base and J 3 bases; bases outside gene matches: 2. Germline V gene sequence: CDR1 LGHNA, CDR2 YNFKEQ. In DNA form, the CDR3 reads TGTGCCAGCAGCCAAGCCACTAGCGGGAGCTACAATGAGCAGTTCTTC. This gives the protein CASSQATSGSYNEQFF.

The chain links TRBV30 to TRBJ1-2; weak D call: TRBD1 (5 bases). The CDR3 extends over 15 amino acids. Germline-derived CDR1 and CDR2 are GTSNPN and SVGIG (reference sequence). V lost 3 bases to trimming and J lost 4 bases, with 18 bases between them. The CDR3 region has the DNA TGTGCCTGGAGGGCCCCAGACGTCGGGGGCTATGGCTACACCTTC. Translated: CAWRAPDVGGYGYTF.

The chain uses TRBV7-8 and TRBJ1-4, with D hard to call. Germline assignment: CDR1 SGHVS and CDR2 FQNEAQ. This CDR3 is 16 amino acids long. The ends were cut back, 2 bases at V and 14 bases at J, with 24 bases in the middle. The CDR3, as DNA: TGTGCCAGCAGCTTATTTACCCGTTTAAGCCGTTTAGAGCTGTTTTTT. As protein: CASSLFTRLSRLELFF.